This T cell receptor (beta chain) derives from a study of blood T cell repertoires in COVID-19. Study-wide background: Acute and convalescent COVID-19 specimens originated in the United States, Italy and Spain. PBMCs, B-cell-depleted T cells, or T cells provided the cDNA or gDNA that made up the material.

Authors' processing steps: Reference gene primer amplification yielded estimated nucleated cell counts. Produced via immunoSEQ multiplex PCR; TCRdb's table is partial and in-frame only. The V and J calls and clone size come from that table; D and trimming were worked out from the DNA. The table shows approximately 150,000 clones, with around 80% occurring only once. This clone was seen only once. The length of the CDR3 is 16 residues. CDR1 and CDR2 (germline): GTSNPN, SVGIG (reference sequence). The ends were cut back, 1 base at V and 3 bases at J, with 18 bases in the middle. This sequence was found in a human donor with acute or convalescent COVID-19. The donor label of this sample is uncertain. This chain uses TRBV30 with TRBJ1-2; possible D gene TRBD1, 5 bases. Sequenced material: peripheral blood. DNA of the CDR3: TGTGCCTGGAGTGCATTGAGGAGGGGAACTCACTATGGCTACACCTTC. This codes for CAWSALRRGTHYGYTF.